A selection of T cell receptor beta chains follows, all from one sample in a study of Ad26.COV2.S vaccination and SARS-CoV-2 variants. TCRdb's copy holds only in-frame clones and misses some; the assay was immunoSEQ multiplex PCR. The sample gives about 350,000 clones, about 86% of which show up once; roughly 10% is in the top ten. Material: peripheral blood, obtained in a trial of Ad26.COV2.S vaccine versus placebo. The receptor source for this set is a person between 18 and 65 years old who received the Ad26.COV2.S COVID-19 vaccine or a placebo. CDR3s include the opening cysteine and the closing phenylalanine or tryptophan. The order of the fields is CDR3 DNA, CDR3 protein, clone size, J gene, D gene, V gene. A D gene is named only where the DNA matches it firmly. Not every row has a clone size; where given, it reads once, few, many or a size class.

DNA: TGTGCCAGCAGCCAAGCCCAGAACAATGAGCAGTTCTTC; CDR3: CASSQAQNNEQFF; size: once; J: TRBJ2-1; D: .; V: TRBV3-1/TRBV3-2
DNA: TGTGCCAGCAGCTCTAGCGGGGGGGCGTCCGGGGCCAACGTCCTGACTTTC; CDR3: CASSSSGGASGANVLTF; size: .; J: TRBJ2-6; D: TRBD2; V: TRBV7-2
DNA: TGTGCCAGCAGCTACGACAGGGTGGGCTATGGCTACACCTTC; CDR3: CASSYDRVGYGYTF; size: few; J: TRBJ1-2; D: TRBD1; V: TRBV7-2
DNA: TGCGCCAGCACCAGGGGCTACACCAACCCGGGGGAAAAACTGTTTTTT; CDR3: CASTRGYTNPGEKLFF; size: .; J: TRBJ1-4; D: .; V: TRBV4-3
DNA: TGTGCCAGCAGTTCCGGGACTAGCATCGCAGATACGCAGTATTTT; CDR3: CASSSGTSIADTQYF; size: .; J: TRBJ2-3; D: TRBD2; V: TRBV7-9
DNA: TGTGCCAGCAGCTTAGGAGGGGGGAGCTCCTACGAGCAGTACTTC; CDR3: CASSLGGGSSYEQYF; size: .; J: TRBJ2-7; D: .; V: TRBV7-2
DNA: TGTGCCAGCAGCCAAGAAGGGTCCGGGGACGCTTTCTTT; CDR3: CASSQEGSGDAFF; size: .; J: TRBJ1-1; D: .; V: TRBV3-1/TRBV3-2
DNA: TGTGCCAGCAGCTTAGAGGGGGCAGCCTCCTACGAGCAGTACTTC; CDR3: CASSLEGAASYEQYF; size: many; J: TRBJ2-7; D: TRBD1; V: TRBV7-8
DNA: TGTGCCAGCAGTTATCAGGGTTCCTATGGCTACACCTTC; CDR3: CASSYQGSYGYTF; size: .; J: TRBJ1-2; D: .; V: TRBV6-5
DNA: TGTGCCAGCAGTCCTAGGCGGGACAGGATTGCAACTAATGAAAAACTGTTTTTT; CDR3: CASSPRRDRIATNEKLFF; size: .; J: TRBJ1-4; D: TRBD1; V: TRBV28
DNA: TGTGCCAGCTCACCTCCAGGGTGGACAGCCTCGTGGGCGTTAGATGGCTACACCTTC; CDR3: CASSPPGWTASWALDGYTF; size: .; J: TRBJ1-2; D: .; V: TRBV18
DNA: TGTGCCAGCATGACAGTTTTTTATAGCAATCAGCCCCAGCATTTT; CDR3: CASMTVFYSNQPQHF; size: .; J: TRBJ1-5; D: .; V: TRBV28
DNA: TGTGCCAGCAGTGCAGACAGAATCTACGAGCAGTACTTC; CDR3: CASSADRIYEQYF; size: .; J: TRBJ2-7; D: .; V: TRBV2
DNA: TGTGCCAGCAGTATGGGACTAGCGGGAGGCTCCTACGAGCAGTACTTC; CDR3: CASSMGLAGGSYEQYF; size: many; J: TRBJ2-7; D: TRBD2; V: TRBV2
DNA: TGTGCCAGCAGTTTCGGTACCTCTGGAAACACCATATATTTT; CDR3: CASSFGTSGNTIYF; size: .; J: TRBJ1-3; D: .; V: TRBV28
DNA: TGTGCCAGTAGTATAGGCGGGGGGGCCCAGGGCACAGATACGCAGTATTTT; CDR3: CASSIGGGAQGTDTQYF; size: .; J: TRBJ2-3; D: TRBD2; V: TRBV19
DNA: TGTGCCAGCATCTCACCCCTTAACTATGGCTACACCTTC; CDR3: CASISPLNYGYTF; size: once; J: TRBJ1-2; D: .; V: TRBV12-3/TRBV12-4
DNA: TGTGCCAGCAGCCAATTAGGGTCGGGGGATACGCAGTATTTT; CDR3: CASSQLGSGDTQYF; size: .; J: TRBJ2-3; D: .; V: TRBV16
DNA: TGTGCCAGCAGTTCGCTCGAGACCCAGTACTTC; CDR3: CASSSLETQYF; size: .; J: TRBJ2-5; D: .; V: TRBV6-2/TRBV6-3
DNA: TGTGCCAGCAGGGGACCCTCGGGACTAGCGGATTACGAGCAGTACTTC; CDR3: CASRGPSGLADYEQYF; size: .; J: TRBJ2-7; D: TRBD2; V: TRBV2
DNA: TGTGCCAGTAGTATAGCGGGGACAAGTAACACCGGGGAGCTGTTTTTT; CDR3: CASSIAGTSNTGELFF; size: .; J: TRBJ2-2; D: .; V: TRBV19
DNA: TGTGCCAGCTCTCCTCAGACAGACAATGAGCAGTTCTTC; CDR3: CASSPQTDNEQFF; size: once; J: TRBJ2-1; D: .; V: TRBV18
DNA: TGTGCCAGCAGTGGAACAAGGGAAAAACTGTTTTTT; CDR3: CASSGTREKLFF; size: .; J: TRBJ1-4; D: .; V: TRBV2
DNA: TGTGCCAGCAGCTTACGAACAGGGGAGAAGGGCAATGAGCAGTTCTTC; CDR3: CASSLRTGEKGNEQFF; size: .; J: TRBJ2-1; D: TRBD1; V: TRBV7-6
DNA: TGTGCCAGTAGTATCTTAGGCAGAAACACTGAAGCTTTCTTT; CDR3: CASSILGRNTEAFF; size: once; J: TRBJ1-1; D: .; V: TRBV19
DNA: TGTGCCAGCGGCCTTACCGCAGCCCCCTACGAGCAGTACTTC; CDR3: CASGLTAAPYEQYF; size: .; J: TRBJ2-7; D: .; V: TRBV27
DNA: TGCGCCAGCAGCCAAGCCGCCGGGCGGATATACGAGCAGTACTTC; CDR3: CASSQAAGRIYEQYF; size: once; J: TRBJ2-7; D: .; V: TRBV4-3
DNA: TGTGCCAGCAGTTTGGGCAGGGGGAACTATGGCTACACCTTC; CDR3: CASSLGRGNYGYTF; size: .; J: TRBJ1-2; D: TRBD1; V: TRBV28
DNA: TGTGCCAGCAGTCCTACCTACACCGGGGAGCTGTTTTTT; CDR3: CASSPTYTGELFF; size: .; J: TRBJ2-2; D: .; V: TRBV28
DNA: TGTGCCAGCAGCCCCAGTGCTAGCGGGATAACCTACAATGAGCAGTTCTTC; CDR3: CASSPSASGITYNEQFF; size: .; J: TRBJ2-1; D: TRBD2; V: TRBV7-9
DNA: TGTGCCACCACGACAGGGGATAGGGAGACCCAGTACTTC; CDR3: CATTTGDRETQYF; size: .; J: TRBJ2-5; D: TRBD1; V: TRBV25-1
DNA: TGCAGTGCTAGTAGACTGAACTACGAGCAGTACTTC; CDR3: CSASRLNYEQYF; size: .; J: TRBJ2-7; D: .; V: TRBV20-1
DNA: TGTGCCAGCAGCACCCGGACAGGGAGGGATTCACCCCTCCACTTT; CDR3: CASSTRTGRDSPLHF; size: .; J: TRBJ1-6; D: TRBD1; V: TRBV3-1/TRBV3-2
DNA: TGCGCCAGCAGCTTGGTAAAGGGGCGGAACACCGGGGAGCTGTTTTTT; CDR3: CASSLVKGRNTGELFF; size: .; J: TRBJ2-2; D: .; V: TRBV5-1
DNA: TGCAGCGTCTATATCCGCCTGGACAGACCCTATGGCTACACCTTC; CDR3: CSVYIRLDRPYGYTF; size: .; J: TRBJ1-2; D: .; V: TRBV29-1
DNA: TGTGCCAGCAGTGAATCTCTTACAGGCGTTTACAATGAGCAGTTCTTC; CDR3: CASSESLTGVYNEQFF; size: .; J: TRBJ2-1; D: .; V: TRBV6-1
DNA: TGTGCCAGCAGCCCGGGACTAGCGGGGAGAGGCACCGGGGAGCTGTTTTTT; CDR3: CASSPGLAGRGTGELFF; size: .; J: TRBJ2-2; D: TRBD2; V: TRBV7-2
DNA: TGTGCCAGCAGCTTACACAGGGAAGGTGGCTACACCTTC; CDR3: CASSLHREGGYTF; size: .; J: TRBJ1-2; D: .; V: TRBV5-4
DNA: TGTGCCAGCAGCCCGACCCGCTGGAATGAGCAGTTCTTC; CDR3: CASSPTRWNEQFF; size: .; J: TRBJ2-1; D: .; V: TRBV5-5
DNA: TGTGCCAGCAGCTTGACTGGGTCTAGCTGGGAGACCCAGTACTTC; CDR3: CASSLTGSSWETQYF; size: .; J: TRBJ2-5; D: .; V: TRBV5-4
DNA: TGCGCCAGCAGCCAAGGTTGGGGTCCAGGAGGAAACACCATATATTTT; CDR3: CASSQGWGPGGNTIYF; size: few; J: TRBJ1-3; D: .; V: TRBV4-3
DNA: TGCGCCAGCAGCCAGCGCGGGAGTAACACCGGGGAGCTGTTTTTT; CDR3: CASSQRGSNTGELFF; size: .; J: TRBJ2-2; D: TRBD2; V: TRBV5-1
DNA: TGTGCCAGCAGCGTAGCTACGGGGGCTGCCGGCTACAATGAGCAGTTCTTC; CDR3: CASSVATGAAGYNEQFF; size: .; J: TRBJ2-1; D: .; V: TRBV9
DNA: TGTGCCAGTAGTATGCCCGCCTTTCCTAGCACAGATACGCAGTATTTT; CDR3: CASSMPAFPSTDTQYF; size: .; J: TRBJ2-3; D: .; V: TRBV19
DNA: TGCGCCAGCAGCTCGGGGACCGGGGAGACGCAGTATTTT; CDR3: CASSSGTGETQYF; size: once; J: TRBJ2-3; D: .; V: TRBV5-1
DNA: TGTGCCAGCAGTCCGAGGACCTGGATAGGCCCACCCCTCCACTTT; CDR3: CASSPRTWIGPPLHF; size: .; J: TRBJ1-6; D: .; V: TRBV6-5
DNA: TGTGCCAGCAGTTTAAGGGACAGGCTTAATGAAAAACTGTTTTTT; CDR3: CASSLRDRLNEKLFF; size: .; J: TRBJ1-4; D: TRBD1; V: TRBV28
DNA: TGTGCCAGCAGGTCCCCAGGGACAGGGGGGACTGAAGCTTTCTTT; CDR3: CASRSPGTGGTEAFF; size: .; J: TRBJ1-1; D: TRBD1; V: TRBV28
DNA: TGTGCCAGCAGCTTGACAGGGAGTAATGAGCAGTTCTTC; CDR3: CASSLTGSNEQFF; size: once; J: TRBJ2-1; D: .; V: TRBV5-6
DNA: TGTGCCAGCAGCCAACTGGCCCGTGGCACTGAAGCTTTCTTT; CDR3: CASSQLARGTEAFF; size: few; J: TRBJ1-1; D: .; V: TRBV14
DNA: TGTGCCAGCAGCCTACTCGGGGGGGGCGAGCAGTACTTC; CDR3: CASSLLGGGEQYF; size: .; J: TRBJ2-7; D: TRBD2; V: TRBV16